This TCR beta chain was retrieved from a study of shared clonotypes between healthy human individuals. The wider study: Every donor yielded three CD4 naive, three CD4 memory, two CD8 naive and one CD8 memory plate.

Remarks on this clone: Its specificity is not known.

Study findings and constraints: A few donors shared approximately 5% of their naive CD4 clonotypes.

Only in-frame clones appear in the TCRdb table, and some are missing; sequencing was by immunoSEQ multiplex PCR. The table lists 850,000 to 1,200,000 clones, under 80% of them singletons, with approximately 1.5% in the top ten. The J segment lost 6 bases and the V segment lost 1 base, leaving 8 bases of the junction unmatched. The CDR3 is 15 residues long. CDR1 and CDR2 (germline): LNHDA, SQIVND (reference sequence). Memory CD4+ cells were the fraction left after CD45RA+ naive selection. V usage is TRBV19 and J usage is TRBJ1-2; 7 nucleotides match TRBD1. The sample comprised memory CD4+ T cells sorted from blood. Subset here: CD45RA-negative fraction. The receptor comes from a young man in good health. CDR3 sequence: CASSIVYRGENGYTF. As DNA, the CDR3 is TGTGCCAGTAGTATAGTCTACAGGGGAGAGAATGGCTACACCTTC.